The rows below give T cell receptor beta chains drawn from one sample of a study of blood T cell repertoires in COVID-19. Libraries were prepared by immunoSEQ multiplex PCR; TCRdb keeps only in-frame clonotypes and omits some of them. The top ten hold around 5% of the sample, which has approximately 150,000 clones, roughly 85% seen once. Sequencing input: peripheral blood. The source of these receptors is a woman aged 45-60 years with COVID-19, enrolled during active disease. The CDR3 runs from the conserved cysteine through the conserved F or W. Each record gives: CDR3 protein, CDR3 DNA, J gene, V gene, D gene, clone size. A D gene is named only where the DNA matches it firmly. For some rows the clone size is stated as once, few or many, or as a class when expanded; others skip it.

CDR3aa: CASSQAGGLGPTDTQYF
CDR3nt: TGTGCCAGCAGCCAGGCGGGGGGCTTGGGACCCACAGATACGCAGTATTTT
j_gene: TRBJ2-3
v_gene: TRBV3-1/TRBV3-2
d_gene: TRBD2
abundance: NA

CDR3aa: CASSPSRLAGGQETQYF
CDR3nt: TGTGCCAGCAGCCCCAGCCGACTAGCGGGAGGCCAAGAGACCCAGTACTTC
j_gene: TRBJ2-5
v_gene: TRBV7-3
d_gene: TRBD2
abundance: NA

CDR3aa: CASSYWTSGNQETQYF
CDR3nt: TGTGCCAGCAGTTACTGGACTAGCGGAAACCAAGAGACCCAGTACTTC
j_gene: TRBJ2-5
v_gene: TRBV6-2/TRBV6-3
d_gene: TRBD2
abundance: NA

CDR3aa: CASRSGGYEQYF
CDR3nt: TGCGCCAGCAGAAGCGGGGGATACGAGCAGTACTTC
j_gene: TRBJ2-7
v_gene: TRBV10-2
d_gene: TRBD2
abundance: NA

CDR3aa: CASSPGQGNWDTQYF
CDR3nt: TGTGCCAGCAGCCCGGGACAGGGGAATTGGGATACGCAGTATTTT
j_gene: TRBJ2-3
v_gene: TRBV4-2
d_gene: TRBD1
abundance: NA

CDR3aa: CASSLRGGLLSDTQYF
CDR3nt: TGTGCCAGCAGCCTTCGGGGGGGCCTTCTCTCTGATACGCAGTATTTT
j_gene: TRBJ2-3
v_gene: TRBV11-3
d_gene: TRBD2
abundance: NA

CDR3aa: CASSATSGTTQETQYF
CDR3nt: TGTGCCAGCAGTGCAACTAGCGGTACGACCCAAGAGACCCAGTACTTC
j_gene: TRBJ2-5
v_gene: TRBV6-1
d_gene: TRBD2
abundance: NA

CDR3aa: CASGQGGYTF
CDR3nt: TGTGCCAGCGGACAGGGAGGCTACACCTTC
j_gene: TRBJ1-2
v_gene: TRBV2
d_gene: TRBD1
abundance: NA

CDR3aa: CASSLGGFYEQYF
CDR3nt: TGTGCCAGCAGCTTAGGCGGGTTTTACGAGCAGTACTTC
j_gene: TRBJ2-7
v_gene: TRBV5-4
d_gene: NA
abundance: NA

CDR3aa: CAWRAQGWANVLTF
CDR3nt: TGTGCCTGGAGAGCTCAGGGCTGGGCCAACGTCCTGACTTTC
j_gene: TRBJ2-6
v_gene: TRBV30
d_gene: NA
abundance: NA

CDR3aa: CASRVPFGGGSYNEQFF
CDR3nt: TGTGCCAGCAGGGTTCCGTTCGGCGGGGGGTCCTACAATGAGCAGTTCTTC
j_gene: TRBJ2-1
v_gene: TRBV11-2
d_gene: TRBD2
abundance: NA

CDR3aa: CASSYEPIGGFSYEQYF
CDR3nt: TGTGCCAGCAGCTATGAGCCCATCGGGGGGTTCTCCTACGAGCAGTACTTC
j_gene: TRBJ2-7
v_gene: TRBV7-9
d_gene: TRBD2
abundance: NA

CDR3aa: CASSLLAGGSPLHF
CDR3nt: TGTGCCAGCAGCCTCCTGGCGGGGGGGTCACCCCTCCACTTT
j_gene: TRBJ1-6
v_gene: TRBV2
d_gene: NA
abundance: NA

CDR3aa: CASSPFGDNYGYTF
CDR3nt: TGTGCCAGCAGCCCCTTCGGGGATAACTATGGCTACACCTTC
j_gene: TRBJ1-2
v_gene: TRBV7-2
d_gene: NA
abundance: NA

CDR3aa: CASSAGWDQPQHF
CDR3nt: TGTGCCAGCTCTGCAGGGTGGGATCAGCCCCAGCATTTT
j_gene: TRBJ1-5
v_gene: TRBV2
d_gene: NA
abundance: NA

CDR3aa: CASSQSTSGGAPRTDTQYF
CDR3nt: TGTGCCAGCAGTCAGTCGACTAGCGGGGGGGCTCCCCGCACAGATACGCAGTATTTT
j_gene: TRBJ2-3
v_gene: TRBV6-6
d_gene: TRBD2
abundance: NA

CDR3aa: CASSYDRGPNEQYF
CDR3nt: TGTGCCAGCAGCTACGACAGGGGGCCCAACGAGCAGTACTTC
j_gene: TRBJ2-7
v_gene: TRBV6-5
d_gene: TRBD1
abundance: once

CDR3aa: CASSSQENQPQHF
CDR3nt: TGTGCCAGCAGCTCACAGGAGAATCAGCCCCAGCATTTT
j_gene: TRBJ1-5
v_gene: TRBV7-8
d_gene: NA
abundance: NA

CDR3aa: CASGGVNTEAFF
CDR3nt: TGTGCCAGCGGAGGGGTGAACACTGAAGCTTTCTTT
j_gene: TRBJ1-1
v_gene: TRBV12-3/TRBV12-4
d_gene: NA
abundance: NA

CDR3aa: CASSQEVTAPYGYTF
CDR3nt: TGCGCCAGCAGCCAAGAAGTGACAGCACCTTATGGCTACACCTTC
j_gene: TRBJ1-2
v_gene: TRBV4-1
d_gene: NA
abundance: NA

CDR3aa: CASSPGAEAFF
CDR3nt: TGTGCCAGCAGCCCAGGGGCTGAAGCTTTCTTT
j_gene: TRBJ1-1
v_gene: TRBV3-1/TRBV3-2
d_gene: NA
abundance: NA

CDR3aa: CASSLNSGQGYEQYF
CDR3nt: TGTGCCAGCAGCCTAAACTCGGGACAGGGGTACGAGCAGTACTTC
j_gene: TRBJ2-7
v_gene: TRBV3-1/TRBV3-2
d_gene: TRBD1
abundance: NA

CDR3aa: CASSDGRSSTDTQYF
CDR3nt: TGTGCCAGCAGTGACGGCAGGTCGAGCACAGATACGCAGTATTTT
j_gene: TRBJ2-3
v_gene: TRBV6-4
d_gene: NA
abundance: NA

CDR3aa: CATSDPRGKETQYF
CDR3nt: TGTGCCACCAGTGATCCCCGGGGGAAAGAGACCCAGTACTTC
j_gene: TRBJ2-5
v_gene: TRBV24-1
d_gene: NA
abundance: NA

CDR3aa: CASSLAGQYYEQYF
CDR3nt: TGTGCCAGCAGCTTAGCGGGACAGTACTACGAGCAGTACTTC
j_gene: TRBJ2-7
v_gene: TRBV7-2
d_gene: TRBD1
abundance: NA

CDR3aa: CASSLGTGGPLSNQPQHF
CDR3nt: TGTGCCAGCAGCTTAGGAACAGGGGGTCCCCTTAGCAATCAGCCCCAGCATTTT
j_gene: TRBJ1-5
v_gene: TRBV7-2
d_gene: TRBD1
abundance: NA

CDR3aa: CSVLGLTGNKAETQYF
CDR3nt: TGCAGCGTTCTGGGGTTGACAGGAAATAAGGCGGAGACCCAGTACTTC
j_gene: TRBJ2-5
v_gene: TRBV29-1
d_gene: NA
abundance: NA

CDR3aa: CASSEAPGVPGNEQFF
CDR3nt: TGTGCCAGCAGTGAAGCCCCGGGGGTACCGGGGAATGAGCAGTTCTTC
j_gene: TRBJ2-1
v_gene: TRBV6-1
d_gene: NA
abundance: once

CDR3aa: CAIRGQGSYGYTF
CDR3nt: TGTGCCATCAGGGGACAGGGGAGCTATGGCTACACCTTC
j_gene: TRBJ1-2
v_gene: TRBV10-3
d_gene: TRBD1
abundance: NA

CDR3aa: CATSIRQGDEKLFF
CDR3nt: TGTGCCACCAGCATAAGACAGGGGGACGAAAAACTGTTTTTT
j_gene: TRBJ1-4
v_gene: TRBV15
d_gene: TRBD1
abundance: NA

CDR3aa: CASKRGGLGANVLTF
CDR3nt: TGTGCCAGTAAGAGGGGGGGCCTTGGGGCCAACGTCCTGACTTTC
j_gene: TRBJ2-6
v_gene: TRBV19
d_gene: NA
abundance: NA

CDR3aa: CAYSLGQGILSYEQYF
CDR3nt: TGTGCCTACTCCCTGGGACAGGGAATTTTGAGCTACGAGCAGTACTTC
j_gene: TRBJ2-7
v_gene: TRBV30
d_gene: TRBD1
abundance: few

CDR3aa: CASNKLFGTGKYEQYF
CDR3nt: TGTGCCAGCAATAAGCTTTTCGGGACAGGAAAATACGAGCAGTACTTC
j_gene: TRBJ2-7
v_gene: TRBV27
d_gene: TRBD1
abundance: NA

CDR3aa: CATTRGSSYNSPLHF
CDR3nt: TGTGCCACCACGCGGGGGAGCTCCTATAATTCACCCCTCCACTTT
j_gene: TRBJ1-6
v_gene: TRBV6-5
d_gene: NA
abundance: NA

CDR3aa: CASSWLRRTGGSGEQFF
CDR3nt: TGTGCCAGCAGCTGGTTGAGGAGGACAGGGGGCTCGGGTGAGCAGTTCTTC
j_gene: TRBJ2-1
v_gene: TRBV11-2
d_gene: TRBD1
abundance: NA

CDR3aa: CASKSEGASGNTIYF
CDR3nt: TGTGCCAGCAAATCGGAGGGGGCTAGCGGAAACACCATATATTTT
j_gene: TRBJ1-3
v_gene: TRBV2
d_gene: TRBD1
abundance: once

CDR3aa: CASRRIGLAGGPFFDEQFF
CDR3nt: TGCGCCAGCAGGAGAATCGGACTAGCGGGGGGGCCGTTCTTCGATGAGCAGTTCTTC
j_gene: TRBJ2-1
v_gene: TRBV4-1
d_gene: TRBD2
abundance: NA